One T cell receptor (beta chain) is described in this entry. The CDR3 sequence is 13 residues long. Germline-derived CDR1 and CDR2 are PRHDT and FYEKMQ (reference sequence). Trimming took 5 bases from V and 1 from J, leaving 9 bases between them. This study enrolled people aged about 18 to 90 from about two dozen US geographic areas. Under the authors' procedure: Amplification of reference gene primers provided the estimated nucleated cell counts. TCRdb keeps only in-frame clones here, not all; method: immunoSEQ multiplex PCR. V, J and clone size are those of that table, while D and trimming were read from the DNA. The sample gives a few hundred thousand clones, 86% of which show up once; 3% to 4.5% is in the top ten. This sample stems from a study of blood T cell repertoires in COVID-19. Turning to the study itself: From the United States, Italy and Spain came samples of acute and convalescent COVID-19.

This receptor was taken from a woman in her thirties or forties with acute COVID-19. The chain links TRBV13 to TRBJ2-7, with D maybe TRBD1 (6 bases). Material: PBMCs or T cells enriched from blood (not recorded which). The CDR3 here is CASSRTGSYEQYF. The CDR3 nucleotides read TGTGCCAGCAGCCGCACAGGGTCCTACGAGCAGTACTTC.